Listed below are T cell receptor beta chains from one sample, sequenced in a study of response to subunit inactivated influenza vaccine. TCRdb re-derived calls from the RT-PCR reads in MiXCR, one entry per CDR3 protein. The repertoire holds approximately 570,000 distinct CDR3 sequences, with approximately 7.7% as singletons. Sequencing was performed on PBMCs from blood, taken roughly 24 months after vaccination. These TCRs come from a man between 45 and 75 years old who received an inactivated influenza vaccine. The CDR3 runs from the conserved cysteine through the conserved F or W. Each record gives: J gene, D gene, V gene, clone size, CDR3 protein, CDR3 DNA. A D gene is named only where the DNA matches it firmly. Size values are once, few and many counts, or a class for expanded clones, and some rows have none.

>TRBJ2-7|-|TRBV2|few
CASMLGEQYF
TGTGCCAGCATGCTAGGCGAGCAGTACTTC
>TRBJ2-2|TRBD1|TRBV5-1|-
CASTRPGQGTGELFF
TGCGCCAGCACTAGGCCGGGACAGGGAACCGGGGAGCTGTTTTTT
>TRBJ2-7|-|TRBV3-1|many
CASSRHRYEQYF
TGTGCCAGCAGCAGACATCGCTACGAGCAGTACTTC
>TRBJ2-7|-|TRBV7-2|-
CASTPGDAYEQYF
TGTGCCAGCACCCCTGGCGACGCCTACGAGCAGTACTTC
>TRBJ2-1|TRBD2|TRBV11-1|-
CASSTTGTSGNNEQFF
TGTGCCAGCAGCACGACCGGGACTAGCGGAAACAATGAGCAGTTCTTC
>TRBJ1-3|-|TRBV6-2/TRBV6-3|few
CASSYSMPRSSGNTIYF
TGTGCCAGCAGTTACTCGATGCCGAGGAGCTCTGGAAACACCATATATTTT
>TRBJ2-3|-|TRBV12-3/TRBV12-4|-
CASSLPQGTDTQYF
TGTGCCAGCAGTTTACCCCAGGGCACAGATACGCAGTATTTT
>TRBJ1-6|-|TRBV30|-
CAWSAGQGWTALHF
TGTGCCTGGAGTGCGGGTCAGGGGTGGACGGCCCTCCACTTT
>TRBJ2-5|TRBD2|TRBV10-3|-
CAITSGGEETQYF
TGTGCCATCACGTCGGGGGGGGAAGAGACCCAGTACTTC
>TRBJ2-3|TRBD1|TRBV6-2/TRBV6-3|few
CASSYFAGTDYSTDTQYF
TGTGCCAGCAGTTACTTCGCCGGGACAGACTATAGCACAGATACGCAGTATTTT
>TRBJ1-1|-|TRBV18|-
CASLAAAPNTEAFF
TGTGCCAGCCTAGCGGCGGCCCCGAACACTGAAGCTTTCTTT
>TRBJ2-4|TRBD2|TRBV15|many
CATSRDQGGMAKNIQYF
TGTGCCACCAGCAGAGATCAGGGAGGGATGGCCAAAAACATTCAGTACTTC
>TRBJ2-1|TRBD2|TRBV29-1|many
CSVEGGRGIYNEQFF
TGCAGCGTTGAAGGCGGGAGGGGAATTTACAATGAGCAGTTCTTC
>TRBJ1-2|-|TRBV20-1|-
CSAGQTRFSGYTF
TGCAGTGCTGGCCAGACCAGGTTTTCTGGCTACACCTTC
>TRBJ2-7|-|TRBV24-1|many
CATSRQGTYEQYF
TGTGCCACCAGTCGCCAGGGAACCTACGAGCAGTACTTC
>TRBJ2-3|-|TRBV20-1|-
CSAPLSAGGRDPYF
TGCAGTGCTCCCCTCAGCGCCGGGGGGCGCGATCCGTATTTT
>TRBJ2-7|-|TRBV4-3|many
CASSQEVRGSQYF
TGCGCCAGCAGCCAAGAGGTCAGGGGTTCGCAGTACTTC
>TRBJ2-5|TRBD2|TRBV4-2|many
CASSQDHGRAGETQYF
TGTGCCAGCAGCCAAGATCACGGGAGGGCCGGAGAGACCCAGTACTTC
>TRBJ2-7|-|TRBV10-3|-
CAISQGGYEQYF
TGTGCCATCAGCCAGGGGGGGTACGAGCAGTACTTC
>TRBJ2-1|-|TRBV11-2|many
CASSLVRVEQFF
TGTGCCAGCAGCTTAGTACGTGTTGAGCAGTTCTTC
>TRBJ1-2|-|TRBV12-2|-
CASRRDTDYGYTF
TGTGCAAGTCGCCGGGACACAGACTATGGCTACACCTTC
>TRBJ2-3|TRBD2|TRBV12-3/TRBV12-4|-
CASSLADGEGADTQYF
TGTGCCAGCAGTTTAGCTGACGGGGAGGGAGCGGATACGCAGTATTTT
>TRBJ2-5|-|TRBV9|many
CASSLTAHQETQYF
TGTGCCAGCAGCCTGACCGCGCACCAAGAGACCCAGTACTTC
>TRBJ2-5|-|TRBV9|many
CASSPEGASRETQYF
TGTGCCAGCAGCCCGGAGGGGGCCAGCCGGGAGACCCAGTACTTC
>TRBJ2-2|TRBD1|TRBV6-5|many
CASSYSAGGRTGELFF
TGTGCCAGCAGTTACTCAGCAGGGGGCAGGACCGGGGAGCTGTTTTTT
>TRBJ2-5|-|TRBV29-1|few
CSVERGTATQETQYF
TGCAGCGTTGAACGAGGAACAGCGACCCAAGAGACCCAGTACTTC
>TRBJ2-2|TRBD1|TRBV4-3|few
CASSQVPPGQPNTGELFF
TGCGCCAGCAGCCAAGTTCCACCGGGACAGCCTAACACCGGGGAGCTGTTTTTT
>TRBJ1-2|-|TRBV7-9|many
CAGLRGEGYTF
TGTGCCGGCCTGAGGGGCGAGGGCTACACCTTC
>TRBJ2-1|TRBD2|TRBV20-1|-
CSPGTSNEQFF
TGCAGCCCCGGGACTAGCAATGAGCAGTTCTTC
>TRBJ2-3|TRBD2|TRBV6-4|many
CASSDMPRGGPDTQYF
TGTGCCAGCAGCGACATGCCGCGGGGGGGCCCAGATACGCAGTATTTT
>TRBJ2-3|-|TRBV7-9|few
CASSLALGRTDTQYF
TGTGCCAGCAGCTTAGCTCTAGGACGCACAGATACGCAGTATTTT
>TRBJ1-2|TRBD1|TRBV7-2|many
CASSPGQGSMAYTF
TGTGCCAGCAGCCCAGGACAGGGCTCTATGGCCTACACCTTC
>TRBJ1-5|-|TRBV5-5|-
CASSLDWQGQPQHF
TGTGCCAGCAGCTTGGATTGGCAGGGCCAGCCCCAGCATTTT
>TRBJ2-7|-|TRBV4-2|few
CASSQVEGYLSYEQYF
TGTGCCAGCAGCCAAGTAGAGGGATATCTCTCCTACGAGCAGTACTTC
>TRBJ2-1|-|TRBV6-2/TRBV6-3|few
CASSLYGASYNEQFF
TGTGCCAGCAGTCTCTACGGGGCTTCCTACAATGAGCAGTTCTTC
>TRBJ2-1|TRBD2|TRBV6-2/TRBV6-3|few
CASSYSLREDYNEQFF
TGTGCCAGCAGTTACTCTCTCCGGGAGGACTACAATGAGCAGTTCTTC
>TRBJ2-7|-|TRBV15|-
CATSRDFSYEQYF
TGTGCCACCAGCCGGGACTTCTCCTACGAGCAGTACTTC
>TRBJ2-2|-|TRBV6-5|few
CASQGDTGELFF
TGTGCCAGCCAAGGGGACACCGGGGAGCTGTTTTTT
>TRBJ2-4|-|TRBV12-3/TRBV12-4|-
CASSHYGGLDIQYF
TGTGCCAGCAGTCATTACGGGGGTTTGGACATTCAGTACTTC
>TRBJ1-1|-|TRBV29-1|many
CSVPQTPRNTEAFF
TGCAGCGTCCCCCAAACCCCCAGGAACACTGAAGCTTTCTTT
>TRBJ2-2|-|TRBV5-1|few
CASSFVQGNTGELFF
TGCGCCAGCAGCTTCGTTCAGGGGAACACCGGGGAGCTGTTTTTT
>TRBJ1-1|-|TRBV6-1|-
CASSRGGGMNTEAFF
TGTGCCAGCAGCCGAGGAGGGGGAATGAACACTGAAGCTTTCTTT
>TRBJ2-3|TRBD2|TRBV20-1|-
CSARGWTSGRTDTQYF
TGCAGTGCTAGAGGGTGGACTAGCGGTCGCACAGATACGCAGTATTTT
>TRBJ2-3|-|TRBV5-1|few
CASSLAEGPGTDTQYF
TGCGCCAGCAGCTTGGCGGAAGGGCCTGGCACAGATACGCAGTATTTT
>TRBJ2-5|TRBD2|TRBV15|once
CATSRGGGTQETQYF
TGTGCCACCAGCAGAGGCGGGGGGACTCAAGAGACCCAGTACTTC
>TRBJ1-1|-|TRBV2|-
CASSDAGSNTEAFF
TGTGCCAGCAGTGACGCCGGGTCGAACACTGAAGCTTTCTTT
>TRBJ1-5|-|TRBV15|-
CATSRGSEWTAYSNQPQHF
TGTGCCACCAGCAGAGGGTCGGAGTGGACAGCATATAGCAATCAGCCCCAGCATTTT
>TRBJ2-7|-|TRBV29-1|-
CSVVSDLYEQYF
TGCAGCGTTGTCAGTGACCTTTACGAGCAGTACTTC
>TRBJ2-5|TRBD2|TRBV5-1|few
CASSPGLAGWGETQYF
TGCGCCAGCAGCCCGGGACTAGCGGGGTGGGGTGAGACCCAGTACTTC
>TRBJ1-2|-|TRBV7-2|many
CASSPSQAGSGGYTF
TGTGCCAGCAGCCCCTCACAAGCAGGGAGCGGTGGCTACACCTTC
>TRBJ2-7|TRBD1|TRBV19|many
CASSTLQGSYEQYF
TGTGCCAGTAGTACCCTACAGGGGTCCTACGAGCAGTACTTC
>TRBJ2-2|-|TRBV10-3|many
CAISEILDINTGELFF
TGTGCCATCAGTGAGATTCTCGACATAAACACCGGGGAGCTGTTTTTT
>TRBJ2-3|-|TRBV20-1|few
CSASGTDEDTQYF
TGCAGTGCTAGCGGGACGGACGAGGATACGCAGTATTTT